This T cell receptor beta chain was obtained from a study of control samples from healthy donors and cancer patients. Sequenced by immunoSEQ multiplex PCR; TCRdb stores in-frame clones only, minus some. Altogether about 140,000 clones are present, more than 90% being singletons, with the ten largest covering approximately 2.9%. Trimming took off 4 bases at V and 9 bases at J, with 10 bases between the two ends. The CDR3 extends over 12 amino acids. Germline lookup yields CDR1 WNHNN and CDR2 SYGVQD (reference sequence). V usage is TRBV10-1 and J usage is TRBJ2-1; D perhaps matches TRBD1 (5 bases). The receptor's source is a man in his thirties or forties in good health. The specimen sequenced was blood. The CDR3: CASSGQGSEQFF. The CDR3 coding sequence is TGCGCCAGCAGTGGTCAGGGCTCTGAGCAGTTCTTC.